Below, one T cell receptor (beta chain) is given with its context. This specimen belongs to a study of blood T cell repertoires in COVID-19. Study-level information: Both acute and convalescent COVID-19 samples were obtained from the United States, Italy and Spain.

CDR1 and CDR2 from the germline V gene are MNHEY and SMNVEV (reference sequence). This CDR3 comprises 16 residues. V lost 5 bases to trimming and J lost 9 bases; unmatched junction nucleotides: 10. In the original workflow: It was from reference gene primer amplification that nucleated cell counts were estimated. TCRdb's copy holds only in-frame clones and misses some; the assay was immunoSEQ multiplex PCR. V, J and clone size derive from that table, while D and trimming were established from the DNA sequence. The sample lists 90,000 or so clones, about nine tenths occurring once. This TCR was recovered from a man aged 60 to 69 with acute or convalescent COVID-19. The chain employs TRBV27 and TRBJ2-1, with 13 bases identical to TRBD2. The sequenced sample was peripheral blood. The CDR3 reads CASSVPWTSGSPEQFF. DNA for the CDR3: TGTGCCAGCAGTGTCCCTTGGACTAGCGGGAGCCCTGAGCAGTTCTTC.